This T cell receptor (beta chain) emerged from a study of blood T cells in healthy people across ages. With a J-beta primer mix and a sample-barcoded 5' primer, a second PCR ran about 7 to 12 cycles. Template switching added a 12-random-nucleotide identifier to every cDNA molecule. TCRdb re-called the 5' RACE reads through MiXCR, storing one row per CDR3 protein. The sample holds some 370,000 distinct CDR3 sequences, 45% to 65% seen once. Staff drew approximately 9.7 milliliters of peripheral blood from each donor. Trimming left V 1 base short and J 4 bases short, with 5 bases between. CDR1 SGHRS and CDR2 YFSETQ come from the germline V gene. This CDR3 has 12 amino acids.

The specimen was blood. This clonotype was sampled from a man aged 60 to 69 in good health. The rearrangement links TRBV5-1 to TRBJ2-5; no clear D gene. The CDR3 spells CASSLYRETQYF. CDR3 nucleotide sequence: TGCGCCAGCAGCTTGTATCGAGAGACCCAGTACTTC.